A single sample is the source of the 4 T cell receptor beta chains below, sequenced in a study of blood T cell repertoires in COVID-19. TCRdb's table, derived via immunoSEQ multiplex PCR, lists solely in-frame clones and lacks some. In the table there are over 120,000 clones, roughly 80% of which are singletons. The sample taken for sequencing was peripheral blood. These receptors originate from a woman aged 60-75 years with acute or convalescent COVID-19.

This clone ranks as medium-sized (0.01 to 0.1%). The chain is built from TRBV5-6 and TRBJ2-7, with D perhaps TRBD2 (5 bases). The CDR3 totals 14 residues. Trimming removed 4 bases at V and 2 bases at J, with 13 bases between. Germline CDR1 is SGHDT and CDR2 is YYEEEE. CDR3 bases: TGTGCCAGCAGCACAACCGGGAATCCCTACGAGCAGTACTTC. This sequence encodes CASSTTGNPYEQYF. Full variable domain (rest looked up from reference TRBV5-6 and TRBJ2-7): DAGVTQSPTHLIKTRGQQVTLRCSPKSGHDTVSWYQQALGQGPQFIFQYYEEEERQRGNFPDRFSGHQFPNYSSELNVNALLLGDSALYLCASSTTGNPYEQYFGPGTRLTVT.

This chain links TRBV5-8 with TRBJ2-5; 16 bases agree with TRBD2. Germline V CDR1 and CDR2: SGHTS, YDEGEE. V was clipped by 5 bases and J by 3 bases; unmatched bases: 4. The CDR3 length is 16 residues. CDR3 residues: CASRPGTSGREETQYF. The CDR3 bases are TGTGCCAGCAGACCGGGGACTAGCGGGAGGGAAGAGACCCAGTACTTC.

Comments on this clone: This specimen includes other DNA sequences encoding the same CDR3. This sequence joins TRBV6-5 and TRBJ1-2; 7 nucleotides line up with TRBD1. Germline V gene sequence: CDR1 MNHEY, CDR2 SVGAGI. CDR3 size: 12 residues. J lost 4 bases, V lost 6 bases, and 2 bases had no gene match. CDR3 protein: CASRDRPYGYTF. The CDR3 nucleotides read TGTGCCAGCAGGGACAGGCCCTATGGCTACACCTTC.

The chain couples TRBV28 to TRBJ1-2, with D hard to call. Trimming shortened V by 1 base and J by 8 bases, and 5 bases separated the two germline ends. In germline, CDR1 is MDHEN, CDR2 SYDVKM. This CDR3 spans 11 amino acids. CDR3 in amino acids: CASSLYAGYTF. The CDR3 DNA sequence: TGTGCCAGCAGTTTATACGCGGGCTACACCTTC.